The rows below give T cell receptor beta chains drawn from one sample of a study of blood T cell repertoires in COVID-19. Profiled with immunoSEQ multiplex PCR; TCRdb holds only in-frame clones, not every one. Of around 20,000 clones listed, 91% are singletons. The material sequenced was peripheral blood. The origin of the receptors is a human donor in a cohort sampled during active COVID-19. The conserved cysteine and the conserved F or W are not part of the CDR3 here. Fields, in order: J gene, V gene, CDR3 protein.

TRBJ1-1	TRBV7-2	ASSVISGGLTEAF
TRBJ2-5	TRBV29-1	SVVTSGGQETQY
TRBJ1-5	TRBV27	ASGPGGHNQPQH
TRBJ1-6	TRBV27	ASSWTGPSSYNSPLH
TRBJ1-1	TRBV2	ASRARTGGGFVTEAF
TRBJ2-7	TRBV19	ASRRTSGGTAYEQY
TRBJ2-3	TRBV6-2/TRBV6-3	ASSYSRLAGPGDTQY
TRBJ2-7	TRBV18	ASSIGVGSYEQY
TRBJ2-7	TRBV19	ASSTLAGEIN
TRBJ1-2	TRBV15	ATSRDLAGDTNYGYT
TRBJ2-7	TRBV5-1	ASSLAPGDSYEQY
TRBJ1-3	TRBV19	ASSISHRETGTGNTIY
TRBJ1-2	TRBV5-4	ASSAKQGPYGYT
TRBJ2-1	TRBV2	ASNGQGINEQF
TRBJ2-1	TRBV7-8	ASSLGPSGVDEQF
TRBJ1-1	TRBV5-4	ASSVPSQGALGTEAF
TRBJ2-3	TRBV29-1	SVGRDTASTDTQY
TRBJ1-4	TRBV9	ASSVAPQGNEKLF
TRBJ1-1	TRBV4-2	ASSQAAGMNTEAF
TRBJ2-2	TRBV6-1	ASSVLAGWETGELF
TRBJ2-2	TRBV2	ASSEEGLGSGELF
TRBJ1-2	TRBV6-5	ASSYSWTGPNYGYT
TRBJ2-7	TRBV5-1	ASSHGTGSSYEQY
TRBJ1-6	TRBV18	ASSPTGGDSPLH
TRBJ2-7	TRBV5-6	ASSWLGTSGHHRTDEQY
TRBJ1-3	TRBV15	ATSRGGQGAGNTIY
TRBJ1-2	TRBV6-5	ASSRDRNYGYT
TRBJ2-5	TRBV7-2	ASSSPTSGGLETQY
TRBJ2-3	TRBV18	ASSPASLSRADTQY
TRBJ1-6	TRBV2	ASKGQSNSPLH
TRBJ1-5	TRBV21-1	ASSKRQGANQPQH
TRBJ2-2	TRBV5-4	ASSYPVGQGKSTGELF
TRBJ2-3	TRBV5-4	ASSPVGGPRTDTQY
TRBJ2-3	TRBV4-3	ASSQELAGGPDTQY
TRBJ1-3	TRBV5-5	ASSVPTGALGNTIY
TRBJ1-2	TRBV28	ASSSLETASNYGYT
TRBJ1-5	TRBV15	ATSRGGQGSQPQH
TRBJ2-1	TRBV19	ASRSAGEHNEQF
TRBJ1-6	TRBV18	ASSGTVDRNSPLH
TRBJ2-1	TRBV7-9	ASRSDFPLF
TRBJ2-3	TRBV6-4	ASSALAGGADTQY
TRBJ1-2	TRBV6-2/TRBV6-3	ASSHRGDYGYT
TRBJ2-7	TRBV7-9	ASSLVAGGLRSYEQY
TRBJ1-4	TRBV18	ASSRSNNEKLF
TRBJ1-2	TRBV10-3	AISVTGESNYGYT